These 21 T cell receptor beta chains came from one sample sequenced in a study of blood T cell repertoires in COVID-19. The table came from immunoSEQ multiplex PCR; TCRdb's copy has only in-frame clones and leaves some out. The sample lists roughly 120,000 clones, 60% to 85% occurring once. Sequences were obtained from peripheral blood. The receptors derive from a man in his 70s with acute or convalescent COVID-19.

The chain has TRBV5-6 and TRBJ2-5; 14 bases align to TRBD2. The V segment lost 4 bases and the J segment 4 bases; nucleotides outside the gene matches: 6. This CDR3 spans 16 amino acids. CDR1 SGHDT and CDR2 YYEEEE come from the germline V gene. The CDR3, as DNA: TGTGCCAGCAGCCCACCGGGACTAGCGGGAGTAGAGACCCAGTACTTC. Translation: CASSPPGLAGVETQYF.

This rearrangement joins TRBV23-1 to TRBJ2-2; 10 nucleotides align to TRBD1. TRBV23-1 is an open reading frame whose function is uncertain. V lost 3 bases, J lost 6 bases, and 7 bases stayed unmatched. The CDR3 length is 16 residues. CDR3 region: CASSHEDRGQPGELFF. CDR3 nucleotides: TGCGCCAGCAGTCACGAAGACAGGGGGCAGCCCGGGGAGCTGTTTTTT.

In its sample, this clone was seen a few times. The chain couples TRBV18 to TRBJ1-1; possible D gene TRBD1, 6 bases. Looked up from germline, CDR1 is KGHSH and CDR2 is LQKENI. This CDR3 is built from 18 residues. The V end lost 0 bases, the J end lost 1 base, and 18 bases lay between the germline ends. CDR3 sequence reads: CASSPPNQGTVKNTEAFF. The CDR3 DNA reads TGTGCCAGCTCACCACCGAATCAGGGGACGGTTAAGAACACTGAAGCTTTCTTT. The full variable domain, its missing parts supplied by reference TRBV18 and TRBJ1-1, is NAGVMQNPRHLVRRRGQEARLRCSPMKGHSHVYWYRQLPEEGLKFMVYLQKENIIDESGMPKERFSAEFPKEGPSILRIQQVVRGDSAAYFCASSPPNQGTVKNTEAFFGQGTRLTVV.

V usage is TRBV12-5 and J usage is TRBJ2-5; 7 bases agree with TRBD1. The CDR3 spans 14 residues. CDR1 LGHNT and CDR2 FRNRAP come from the germline V gene. V gave up 5 bases and J gave up 1 base; unmatched junction bases: 4. In DNA, the CDR3 is TGTGCTAGTGGTCTCGGACAGGCCCAAGAGACCCAGTACTTC. Amino acid sequence: CASGLGQAQETQYF.

CDR3 sequence reads: CAGKSRQGQETQYF. CDR3 nucleotide sequence: TGTGCCGGCAAATCCCGACAGGGTCAAGAGACCCAGTACTTC. The chain combines TRBV2 with TRBJ2-5; 7 nucleotides line up with TRBD1. The V segment lost 11 bases and the J segment 2 bases; nucleotides outside the gene matches: 11. Germline V CDR1 and CDR2: SNHLY, FYNNEI. This CDR3 contains 14 residues.

Comment on this clone: One base away lies a much larger clone, so this may be a sequencing read error. This sequence joins TRBV2 and TRBJ1-1, with 10 bases that match TRBD1. Germline CDR1 is SNHLY and CDR2 is FYNNEI. Losses at the gene ends were 2 bases for V and 4 bases for J; bases not matched to a gene: 1. This CDR3 region has 14 residues. DNA for the CDR3: TGTGCCAGCAGTGAAAGGACAGGGGGCACTGAAGCTTTCTTT. Translated: CASSERTGGTEAFF.

The chain is built from TRBV11-2 and TRBJ2-5; D possibly corresponds to TRBD2 (6 bases). The CDR3 runs 13 residues. Germline values: CDR1 SGHAT, CDR2 FQNNGV. Trimming shortened V by 3 bases and J by 2 bases, and 7 bases separated the two germline ends. In DNA form, the CDR3 reads TGTGCCAGCAGCTTTCGGGGGCAAGAGACCCAGTACTTC. It encodes CASSFRGQETQYF.

The rearrangement joins TRBV18 to TRBJ2-1, with 8 bases matching TRBD2. V lost 6 bases to trimming and J lost 0 bases; unmatched junction nucleotides: 4. The CDR3 has 15 residues. Germline CDR1 reads KGHSH; CDR2 reads LQKENI. Here the CDR3 DNA reads TGTGCCAGCTCCACAGGGACTAGCTCCTACAATGAGCAGTTCTTC. It translates to CASSTGTSSYNEQFF.

This clone was recorded once. The chain links TRBV4-3 to TRBJ2-2, with D uncertain. The germline gives CDR1 LGHNA, CDR2 YSLEER. V lost 0 bases, J lost 10 bases, and 12 bases lay in between. The CDR3 loop spans 14 amino acids. The CDR3 is CASSQDGFGSELFF. DNA of the CDR3: TGCGCCAGCAGCCAAGATGGTTTCGGGTCGGAGCTGTTTTTT.

This clone was detected only a few times. This sequence joins TRBV5-6 and TRBJ2-1; 7 nucleotides line up with TRBD1. The V gene's germline CDR1 is SGHDT and CDR2 YYEEEE. V lost 1 base and J lost 4; bases outside the gene matches: 5. The length of the CDR3 is 15 residues. The CDR3 region has the DNA TGTGCCAGCAGCTTGAGGTCAGGGGGTTACAATGAGCAGTTCTTC. It is translated as CASSLRSGGYNEQFF.

The V call is TRBV5-1, the J call TRBJ1-1; tentative D call: TRBD1 (6 bases). In germline, CDR1 is SGHRS, CDR2 YFSETQ. CDR3 size: 16 residues. The V gene lost 3 bases and the J gene lost 6 bases, with 21 bases spanning the gap. The CDR3 bases are TGCGCCAGCAGCTCAGCTCCGGGACAATCGTGGGCTGAAGCTTTCTTT. Its protein is CASSSAPGQSWAEAFF.

This chain connects TRBV12-3 or TRBV12-4 to TRBJ1-6; D call uncertain. The CDR3 has 12 amino acids. V was shortened by 6 bases and J by 11 bases, with 11 bases between the two germline ends. DNA for the CDR3: TGTGCCAGCAGCTCATCGAGTCCACCCCTCCACTTT. Amino acid sequence: CASSSSSPPLHF.

The J gene is TRBJ1-4, the V gene TRBV29-1; D unclear. Germline V lookup: CDR1 SQVTM, CDR2 ANQGSEA. The CDR3 extends over 13 amino acids. V lost 6 bases, J lost 3 bases, and 11 bases lay in between. As DNA, the CDR3 is TGCAGCGTCACTGGAGGGCCTAATGAAAAACTGTTTTTT. It is translated as CSVTGGPNEKLFF. Based on the CDR3 plus reference TRBV29-1 and TRBJ1-4, the full variable domain is SAVISQKPSRDICQRGTSLTIQCQVDSQVTMMFWYRQQPGQSLTLIATANQGSEATYESGFVIDKFPISRPNLTFSTLTVSNMSPEDSSIYLCSVTGGPNEKLFFGSGTQLSVL.

V gene TRBV9 combines with J gene TRBJ2-1; 10 bases agree with TRBD2. Germline trimming cut 4 bases from V and 3 bases from J; bases unmatched to any gene: 7. Germline CDR1 is SGDLS and CDR2 is YYNGEE. The CDR3 sequence is 16 residues long. The CDR3 DNA sequence: TGTGCCAGCAGCACTTACCTAGCGGGGGTCTACAATGAGCAGTTCTTC. Translating it yields CASSTYLAGVYNEQFF.

This rearrangement joins TRBV24-1 to TRBJ2-1; TRBD2 aligns across 11 bases. After removal of 5 bases from V and 10 bases from J, the junction contained 9 bases not matched to a gene. CDR1 and CDR2 (germline): KGHDR, SFDVKD. The CDR3 length is 15 residues. CDR3 protein: CATSVGSGRAEEQFF. The DNA for the CDR3 is TGTGCCACCAGTGTCGGTAGCGGGAGGGCCGAGGAGCAGTTCTTC.

This chain connects TRBV3-1 (or the pseudogene TRBV3-2) to TRBJ2-7; the match to TRBD2 covers 9 bases. The CDR3 runs to 15 residues. CDR1 is LGHDT, CDR2 YNNKEL, per germline (reference sequence). V shed 5 bases, J shed 4 bases, and the junction held 9 bases outside the gene matches. The CDR3 nucleotides are TGTGCCAGCAGCTCCTCCCTAGCGGGGTTTTACGAGCAGTACTTC. Translating gives CASSSSLAGFYEQYF.

CDR3 sequence (DNA): TGTGCCTGGAGTGTTTTCAAGGGGACCTACGAGCAGTACTTC. Encoded protein: CAWSVFKGTYEQYF. V usage is TRBV30 and J usage is TRBJ2-7, with a possible D match to TRBD1 (5 bases). Germline lookup yields CDR1 GTSNPN and CDR2 SVGIG (reference sequence). V lost 0 bases, J lost 2 bases, and 11 bases lay in between. CDR3 length: 14 amino acids.

The chain is built from TRBV13 and TRBJ2-1; 10 nucleotides line up with TRBD2. The ends lost 3 bases at V and 7 bases at J; junction bases unmatched: 12. This CDR3 is 17 amino acids long. Germline assignment: CDR1 PRHDT and CDR2 FYEKMQ (reference sequence). As DNA, the CDR3 is TGTGCCAGCAGCTTTTCCCCCTCAGCGGGGGGGGAGAATGAGCAGTTCTTC. This encodes CASSFSPSAGGENEQFF.

This chain links TRBV2 with TRBJ2-5, with 7 bases lining up with TRBD2. V lost 0 bases and J lost 4; bases outside the gene matches: 5. Germline assignment: CDR1 SNHLY and CDR2 FYNNEI. The CDR3 is made up of 15 amino acids. CDR3 sequence reads: CASSEAPGLGETQYF. The DNA of the CDR3 is TGTGCCAGCAGTGAAGCCCCCGGACTAGGAGAGACCCAGTACTTC.

The chain combines TRBV6-5 with TRBJ1-5, with 7 bases lining up with TRBD1. Germline CDR1 is MNHEY and CDR2 is SVGAGI. The CDR3 runs to 15 residues. The ends lost 6 bases at V and 1 base at J; junction bases unmatched: 6. This CDR3 is CASRGQAASNQPQHF. DNA for the CDR3: TGTGCCAGCAGAGGACAGGCCGCCAGCAATCAGCCCCAGCATTTT.

The rearrangement links TRBV6-2 or TRBV6-3 to TRBJ2-3, with 11 bases identical to TRBD2. CDR1 and CDR2 from the germline V gene are MNHEY and SVGEGT. The trim removed 5 bases at V and 0 bases at J, leaving 4 bases unmatched. The CDR3 is 16 residues long. The CDR3 bases are TGTGCCAGCAGTAGACTAGCGGGGAGGAGCACAGATACGCAGTATTTT. Amino acid sequence: CASSRLAGRSTDTQYF.